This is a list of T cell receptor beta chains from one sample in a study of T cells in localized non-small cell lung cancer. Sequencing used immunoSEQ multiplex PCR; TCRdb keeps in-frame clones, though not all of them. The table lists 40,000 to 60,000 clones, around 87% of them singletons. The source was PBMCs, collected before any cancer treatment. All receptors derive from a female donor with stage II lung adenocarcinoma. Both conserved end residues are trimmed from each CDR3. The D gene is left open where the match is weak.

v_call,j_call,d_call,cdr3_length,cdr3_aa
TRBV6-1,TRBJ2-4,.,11,ASSGGTGNIQY
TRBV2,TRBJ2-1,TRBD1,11,ASQDRVLYEQF
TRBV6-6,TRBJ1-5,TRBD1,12,ASSPGTGRQPQH
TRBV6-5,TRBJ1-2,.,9,ASSASNGYT
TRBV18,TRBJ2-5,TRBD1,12,ASSPPTGEETQY
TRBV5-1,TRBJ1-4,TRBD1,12,ASSLGTADEKLF
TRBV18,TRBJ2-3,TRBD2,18,ASSVGPAGTSGGRRDTQY
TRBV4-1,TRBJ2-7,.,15,ASSQDFGYGNPYEQY
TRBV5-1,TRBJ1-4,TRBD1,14,ASRDGTGLTNEKLF
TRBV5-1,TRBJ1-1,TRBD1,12,ASSLDRVPREAF
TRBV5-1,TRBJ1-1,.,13,ASSLQTGTAFEAF
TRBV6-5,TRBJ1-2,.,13,ASSYSKNRVGGYT
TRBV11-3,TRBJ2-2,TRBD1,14,ASSLAGGGGTGELF
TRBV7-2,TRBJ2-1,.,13,ASSWRRGRKDEQF